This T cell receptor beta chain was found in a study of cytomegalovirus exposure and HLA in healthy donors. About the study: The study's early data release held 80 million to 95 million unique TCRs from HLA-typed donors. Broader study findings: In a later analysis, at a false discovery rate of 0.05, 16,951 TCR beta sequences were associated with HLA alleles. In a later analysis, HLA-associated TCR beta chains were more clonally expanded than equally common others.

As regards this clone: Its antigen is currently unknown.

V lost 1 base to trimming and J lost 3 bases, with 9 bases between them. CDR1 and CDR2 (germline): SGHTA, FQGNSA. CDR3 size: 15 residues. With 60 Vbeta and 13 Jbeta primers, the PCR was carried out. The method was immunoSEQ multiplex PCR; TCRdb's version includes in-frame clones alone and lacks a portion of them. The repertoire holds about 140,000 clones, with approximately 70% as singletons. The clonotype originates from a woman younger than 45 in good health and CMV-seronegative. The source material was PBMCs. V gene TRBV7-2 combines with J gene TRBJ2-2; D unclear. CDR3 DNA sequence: TGTGCCAGCAGCTTAGTACTTAAAGACACCGGGGAGCTGTTTTTT. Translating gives CASSLVLKDTGELFF. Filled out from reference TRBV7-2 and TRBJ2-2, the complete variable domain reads GAGVSQSPSNKVTEKGKDVELRCDPISGHTALYWYRQSLGQGLEFLIYFQGNSAPDKSGLPSDRFSAERTGGSVSTLTIQRTQQEDSAVYLCASSLVLKDTGELFFGEGSRLTVL.